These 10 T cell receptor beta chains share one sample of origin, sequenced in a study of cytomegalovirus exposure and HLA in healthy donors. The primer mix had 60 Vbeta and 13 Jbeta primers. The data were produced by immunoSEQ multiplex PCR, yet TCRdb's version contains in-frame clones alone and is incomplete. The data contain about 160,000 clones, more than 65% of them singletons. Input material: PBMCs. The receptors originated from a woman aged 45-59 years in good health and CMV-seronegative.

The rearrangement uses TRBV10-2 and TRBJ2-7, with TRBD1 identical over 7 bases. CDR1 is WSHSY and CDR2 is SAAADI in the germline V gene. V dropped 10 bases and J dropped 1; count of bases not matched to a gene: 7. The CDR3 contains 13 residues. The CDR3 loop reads CATWDRLSYEQYF. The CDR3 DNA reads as TGCGCCACCTGGGACAGATTGTCCTACGAGCAGTACTTC.

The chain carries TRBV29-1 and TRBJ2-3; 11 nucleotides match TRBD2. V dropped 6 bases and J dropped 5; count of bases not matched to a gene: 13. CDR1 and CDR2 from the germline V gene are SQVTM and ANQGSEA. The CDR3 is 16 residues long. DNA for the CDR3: TGCAGCGTGCTCTCGGTTAGCGGGGGGGCGAGAGATACGCAGTATTTT. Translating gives CSVLSVSGGARDTQYF.

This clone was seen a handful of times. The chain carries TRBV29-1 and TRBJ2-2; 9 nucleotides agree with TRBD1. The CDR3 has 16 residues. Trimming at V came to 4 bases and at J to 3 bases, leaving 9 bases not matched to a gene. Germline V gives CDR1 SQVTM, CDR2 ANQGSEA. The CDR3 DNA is TGCAGCGTTGGATGGCTAGGGACAGGGTACACCGGGGAGCTGTTTTTT. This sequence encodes CSVGWLGTGYTGELFF.

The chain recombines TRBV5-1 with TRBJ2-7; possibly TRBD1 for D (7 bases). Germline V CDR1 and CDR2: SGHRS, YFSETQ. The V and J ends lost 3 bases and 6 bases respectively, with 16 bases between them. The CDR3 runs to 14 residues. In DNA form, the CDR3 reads TGCGCCAGCAGCTCCCAGGGGGGAGAGTCCGAGCAGTACTTC. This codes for CASSSQGGESEQYF.

This CDR3 is CASAPRDRVNSPLHF. In nucleotides, the CDR3 is TGTGCCAGCGCTCCCCGGGACAGGGTCAATTCACCCCTCCACTTT. This chain links TRBV28 with TRBJ1-6, with 9 bases that match TRBD1. Germline CDR1 reads MDHEN; CDR2 reads SYDVKM. CDR3 length: 15 amino acids. V lost 8 bases and J lost 7; bases outside the gene matches: 9.

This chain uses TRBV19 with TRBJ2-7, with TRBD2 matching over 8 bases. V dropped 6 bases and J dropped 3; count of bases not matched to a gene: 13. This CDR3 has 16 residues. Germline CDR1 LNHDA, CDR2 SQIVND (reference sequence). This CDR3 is CASRDTHSGVFYEQYF. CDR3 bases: TGTGCCAGTAGAGATACCCATAGCGGGGTGTTCTACGAGCAGTACTTC.

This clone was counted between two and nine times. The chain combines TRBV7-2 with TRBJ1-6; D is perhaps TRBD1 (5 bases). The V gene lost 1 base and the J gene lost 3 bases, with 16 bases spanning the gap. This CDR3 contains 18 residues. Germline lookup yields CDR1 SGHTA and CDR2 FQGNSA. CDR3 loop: CASSLVRGAEDYNSPLHF. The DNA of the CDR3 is TGTGCCAGCAGCTTAGTGCGGGGCGCCGAGGACTATAATTCACCCCTCCACTTT.

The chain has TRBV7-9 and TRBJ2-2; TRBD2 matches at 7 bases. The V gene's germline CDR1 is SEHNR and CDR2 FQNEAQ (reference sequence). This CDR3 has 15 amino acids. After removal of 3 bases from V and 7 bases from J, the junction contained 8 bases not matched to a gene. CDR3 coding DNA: TGTGCCAGCAGCTTCCTTCGCGGGAGTGGCGGGGAGCTGTTTTTT. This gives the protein CASSFLRGSGGELFF. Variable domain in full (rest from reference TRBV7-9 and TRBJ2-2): DTGVSQNPRHKITKRGQNVTFRCDPISEHNRLYWYRQTLGQGPEFLTYFQNEAQLEKSRLLSDRFSAERPKGSFSTLEIQRTEQGDSAMYLCASSFLRGSGGELFFGEGSRLTVL.

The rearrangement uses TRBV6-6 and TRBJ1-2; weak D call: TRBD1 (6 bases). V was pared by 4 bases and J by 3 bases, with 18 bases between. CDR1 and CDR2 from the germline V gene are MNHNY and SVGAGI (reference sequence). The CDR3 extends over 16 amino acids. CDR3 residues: CASSSNRDIRHYGYTF. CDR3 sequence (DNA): TGTGCCAGCAGTTCTAACCGGGACATCCGACACTATGGCTACACCTTC.

In DNA form, the CDR3 reads TGTGCCAGCAGCCCACGGACAGGGATAAACTCCTACAATGAGCAGTTCTTC. Translation gives CASSPRTGINSYNEQFF. The rearrangement uses TRBV7-9 and TRBJ2-1; 8 bases align to TRBD1. CDR3 size: 17 residues. Per the germline V gene, CDR1 is SEHNR and CDR2 is FQNEAQ (reference sequence). V shed 5 bases, J shed 0 bases, and the junction held 9 bases outside the gene matches.